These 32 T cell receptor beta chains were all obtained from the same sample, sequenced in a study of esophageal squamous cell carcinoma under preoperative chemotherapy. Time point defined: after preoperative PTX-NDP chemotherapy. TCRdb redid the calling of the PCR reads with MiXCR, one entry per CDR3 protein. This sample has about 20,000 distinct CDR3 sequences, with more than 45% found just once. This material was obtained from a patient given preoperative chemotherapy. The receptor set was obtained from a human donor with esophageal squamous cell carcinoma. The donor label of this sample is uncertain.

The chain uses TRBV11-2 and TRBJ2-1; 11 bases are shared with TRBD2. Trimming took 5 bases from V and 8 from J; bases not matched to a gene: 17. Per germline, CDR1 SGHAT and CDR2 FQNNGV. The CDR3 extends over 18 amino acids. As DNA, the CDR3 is TGTGCCAGCAGCATCCGACCCACTAGCGGGGGAAGGTGGGATGAGCAGTTCTTC. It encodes CASSIRPTSGGRWDEQFF.

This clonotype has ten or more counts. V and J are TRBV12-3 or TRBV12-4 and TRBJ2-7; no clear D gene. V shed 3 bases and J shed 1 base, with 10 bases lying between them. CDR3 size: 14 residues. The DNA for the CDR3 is TGTGCCAGCAGTTTTAGCCTCGTTTCCTACGAGCAGTACTTC. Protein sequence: CASSFSLVSYEQYF.

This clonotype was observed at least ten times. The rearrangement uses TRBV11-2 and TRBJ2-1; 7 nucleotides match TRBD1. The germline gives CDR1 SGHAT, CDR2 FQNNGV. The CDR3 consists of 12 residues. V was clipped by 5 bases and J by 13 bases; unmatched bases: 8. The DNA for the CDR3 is TGTGCCAGCAGCCGACAGGGTGAGACCCAGTTCTTC. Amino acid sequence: CASSRQGETQFF. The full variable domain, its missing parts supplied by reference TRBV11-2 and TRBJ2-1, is EAGVAQSPRYKIIEKRQSVAFWCNPISGHATLYWYQQILGQGPKLLIQFQNNGVVDDSQLPKDRFSAERLKGVDSTLKIQPAKLEDSAVYLCASSRQGETQFFGPGTRLTVL.

The CDR3: CASSPTSGNGETQYF. The CDR3 DNA is TGTGCCAGCAGTCCGACTAGCGGGAATGGGGAGACCCAGTACTTC. The chain couples TRBV7-7 to TRBJ2-5; 11 nucleotides align to TRBD2. Trimming took 6 bases from V and 5 from J; bases not matched to a gene: 8. The V gene's germline CDR1 is SSHAT and CDR2 FNYEAQ (reference sequence). This CDR3 has 15 residues.

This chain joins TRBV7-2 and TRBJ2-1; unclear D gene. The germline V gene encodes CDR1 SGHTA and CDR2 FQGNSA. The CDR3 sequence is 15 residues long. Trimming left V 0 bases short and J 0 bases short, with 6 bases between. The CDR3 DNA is TGTGCCAGCAGCTTAGCACTGGACTCCTACAATGAGCAGTTCTTC. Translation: CASSLALDSYNEQFF.

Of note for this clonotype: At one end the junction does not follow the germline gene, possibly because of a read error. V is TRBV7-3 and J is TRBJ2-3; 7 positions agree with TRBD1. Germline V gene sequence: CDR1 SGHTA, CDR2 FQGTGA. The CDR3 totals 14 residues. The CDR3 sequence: CAGRGGSRPDTQYF. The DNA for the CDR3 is TGTGCCGGCAGAGGGGGCTCCCGCCCAGATACGCAGTATTTC.

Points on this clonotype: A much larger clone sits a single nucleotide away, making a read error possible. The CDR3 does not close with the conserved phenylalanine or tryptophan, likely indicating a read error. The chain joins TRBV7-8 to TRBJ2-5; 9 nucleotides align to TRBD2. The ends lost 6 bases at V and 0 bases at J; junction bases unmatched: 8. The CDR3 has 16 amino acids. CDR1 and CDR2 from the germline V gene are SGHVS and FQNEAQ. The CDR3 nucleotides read TGTGCCAGCAGTCAGGGGAGCGGGGGGTACCAAGAGACCCAGTACTCC. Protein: CASSQGSGGYQETQYS.

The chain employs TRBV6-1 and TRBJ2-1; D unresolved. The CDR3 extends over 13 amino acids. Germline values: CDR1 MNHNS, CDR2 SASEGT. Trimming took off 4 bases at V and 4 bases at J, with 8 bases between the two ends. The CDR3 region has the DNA TGTGCCAGCAGTGGTGGGCGGTACAATGAGCAGTTCTTC. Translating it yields CASSGGRYNEQFF.

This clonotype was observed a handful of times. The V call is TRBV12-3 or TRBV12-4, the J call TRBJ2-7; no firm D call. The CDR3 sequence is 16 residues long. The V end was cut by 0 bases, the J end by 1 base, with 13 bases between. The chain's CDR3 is CASSLALNRASYEQYF. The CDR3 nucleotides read TGTGCCAGCAGTTTAGCGCTCAACCGAGCTTCCTACGAGCAGTACTTC.

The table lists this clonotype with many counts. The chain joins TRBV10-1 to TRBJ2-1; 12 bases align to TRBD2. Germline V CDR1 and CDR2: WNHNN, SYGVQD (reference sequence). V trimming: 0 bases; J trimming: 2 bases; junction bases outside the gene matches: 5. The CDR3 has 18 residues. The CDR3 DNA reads TGCGCCAGCAGTGAGTCGAAGACTAGCGGGAGAACCTACAATGAGCAGTTCTTC. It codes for CASSESKTSGRTYNEQFF.

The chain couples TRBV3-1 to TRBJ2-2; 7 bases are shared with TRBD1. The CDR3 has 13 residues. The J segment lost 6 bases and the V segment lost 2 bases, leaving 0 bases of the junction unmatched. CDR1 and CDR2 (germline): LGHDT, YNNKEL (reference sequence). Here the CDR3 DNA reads TGTGCCAGCAGCCAACAGGGGGCCGGGGAGCTGTTTTTT. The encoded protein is CASSQQGAGELFF. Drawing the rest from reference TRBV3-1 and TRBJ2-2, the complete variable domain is DTAVSQTPKYLVTQMGNDKSIKCEQNLGHDTMYWYKQDSKKFLKIMFSYNNKELIINETVPNRFSPKSPDKAHLNLHINSLELGDSAVYFCASSQQGAGELFFGEGSRLTVL.

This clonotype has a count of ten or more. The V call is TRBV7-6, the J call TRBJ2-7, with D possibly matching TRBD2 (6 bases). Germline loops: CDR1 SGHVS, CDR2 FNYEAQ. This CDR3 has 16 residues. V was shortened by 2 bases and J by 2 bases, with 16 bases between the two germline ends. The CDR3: CASSLNPGTGAYEQYF. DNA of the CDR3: TGTGCCAGCAGCTTAAATCCCGGGACGGGGGCCTACGAGCAGTACTTC. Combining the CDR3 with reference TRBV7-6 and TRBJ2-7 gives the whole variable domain GAGVSQSPRYKVTKRGQDVALRCDPISGHVSLYWYRQALGQGPEFLTYFNYEAQQDKSGLPNDRFSAERPEGSISTLTIQRTEQRDSAMYRCASSLNPGTGAYEQYFGPGTRLTVT.

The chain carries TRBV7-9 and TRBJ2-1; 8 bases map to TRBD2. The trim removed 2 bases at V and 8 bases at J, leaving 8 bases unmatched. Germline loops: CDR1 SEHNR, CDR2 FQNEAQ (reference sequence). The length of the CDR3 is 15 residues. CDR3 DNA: TGTGCCAGCAGCTTACCCGGGACTAGGGGCCATGAGCAGTTCTTC. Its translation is CASSLPGTRGHEQFF.

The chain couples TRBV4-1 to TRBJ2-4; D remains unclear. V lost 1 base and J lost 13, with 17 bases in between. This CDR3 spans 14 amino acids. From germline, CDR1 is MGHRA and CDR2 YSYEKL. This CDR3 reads CASSQVGELVEQYF. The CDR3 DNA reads TGCGCCAGCAGCCAAGTTGGCGAGTTGGTTGAGCAGTACTTC.

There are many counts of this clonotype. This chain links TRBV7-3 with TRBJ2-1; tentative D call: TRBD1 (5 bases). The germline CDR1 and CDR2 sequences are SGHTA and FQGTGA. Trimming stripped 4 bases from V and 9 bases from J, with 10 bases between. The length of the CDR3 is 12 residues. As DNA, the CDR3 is TGTGCCAGCAGCTCAGGGAAAGGTGAGCAGTTCTTC. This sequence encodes CASSSGKGEQFF.

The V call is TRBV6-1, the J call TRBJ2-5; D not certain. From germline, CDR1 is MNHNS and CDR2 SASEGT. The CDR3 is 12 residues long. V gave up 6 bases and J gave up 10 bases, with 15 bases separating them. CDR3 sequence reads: CASSSDRNIQYF. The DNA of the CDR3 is TGTGCCAGCAGCTCGGACCGAAACATCCAGTACTTC.

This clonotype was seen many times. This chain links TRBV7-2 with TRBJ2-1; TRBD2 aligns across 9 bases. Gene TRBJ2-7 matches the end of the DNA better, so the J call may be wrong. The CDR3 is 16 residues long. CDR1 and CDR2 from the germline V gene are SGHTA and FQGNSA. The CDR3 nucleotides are TGTGCCAGCAGCCGTAGCGGGAGAAGGTCCTACAATGAGCAGTACTTC. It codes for CASSRSGRRSYNEQYF.

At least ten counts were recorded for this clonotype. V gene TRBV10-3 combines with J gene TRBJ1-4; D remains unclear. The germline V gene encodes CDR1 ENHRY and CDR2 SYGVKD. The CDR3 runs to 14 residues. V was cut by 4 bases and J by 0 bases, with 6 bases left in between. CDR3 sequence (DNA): TGTGCCATCAGTGGCATCGCAACTAATGAAAAACTGTTTTTT. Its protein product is CAISGIATNEKLFF.

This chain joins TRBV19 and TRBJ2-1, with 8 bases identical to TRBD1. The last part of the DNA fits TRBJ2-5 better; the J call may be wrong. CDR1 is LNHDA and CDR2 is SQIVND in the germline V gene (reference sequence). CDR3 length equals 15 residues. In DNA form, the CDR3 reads TGTGCCAGTAGTCCTCGACAGGGGCCGCAAGAGACCCAGTACTTC. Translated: CASSPRQGPQETQYF.

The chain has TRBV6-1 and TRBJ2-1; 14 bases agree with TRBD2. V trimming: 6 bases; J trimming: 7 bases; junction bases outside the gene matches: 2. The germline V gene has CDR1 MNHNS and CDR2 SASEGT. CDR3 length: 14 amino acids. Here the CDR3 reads CASRGTSGRNEQFF. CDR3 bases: TGTGCCAGCAGGGGGACTAGCGGGAGAAATGAGCAGTTCTTC.

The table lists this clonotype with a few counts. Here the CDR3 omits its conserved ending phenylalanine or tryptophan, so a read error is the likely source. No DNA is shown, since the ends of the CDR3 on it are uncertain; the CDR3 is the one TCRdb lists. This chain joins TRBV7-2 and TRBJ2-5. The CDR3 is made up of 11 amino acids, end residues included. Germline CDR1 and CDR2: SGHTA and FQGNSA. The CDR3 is CASSPEETRLS.

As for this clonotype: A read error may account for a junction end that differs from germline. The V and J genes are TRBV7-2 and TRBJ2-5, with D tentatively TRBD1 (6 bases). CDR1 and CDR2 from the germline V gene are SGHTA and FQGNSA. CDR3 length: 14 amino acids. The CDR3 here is CASSPTGDTASQHF. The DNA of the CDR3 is TGTGCCAGCAGCCCTACCGGGGACACAGCGTCCCAACACTTC.

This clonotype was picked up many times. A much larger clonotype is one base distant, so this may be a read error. Here the CDR3 DNA reads TGTGCCAGCAGCTTTTCGGGACAGGCCTACGAGCAGTTCTTC. This translates into CASSFSGQAYEQFF. The rearrangement links TRBV11-3 to TRBJ2-1; 8 bases line up with TRBD1. V lost 3 bases, J lost 10 bases, and 8 bases stayed unmatched. Germline values: CDR1 SGHNT, CDR2 YENEEA. This CDR3 spans 14 amino acids.

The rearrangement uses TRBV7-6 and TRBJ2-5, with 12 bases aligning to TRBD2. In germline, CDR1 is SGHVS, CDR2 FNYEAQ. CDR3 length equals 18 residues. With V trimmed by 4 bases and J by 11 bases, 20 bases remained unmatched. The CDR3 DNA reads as TGTGCCAGCAGCTCCGGACTAGCGGGATTTAGGGGGGTGCGGGAGCAGTACTTC. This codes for CASSSGLAGFRGVREQYF.

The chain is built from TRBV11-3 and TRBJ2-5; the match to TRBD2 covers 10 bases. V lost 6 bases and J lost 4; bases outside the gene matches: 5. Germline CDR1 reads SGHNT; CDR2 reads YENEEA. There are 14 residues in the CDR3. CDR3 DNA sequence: TGTGCCAGCAGGGGTAGCGGGAGGTTAGAGACCCAGTACTTC. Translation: CASRGSGRLETQYF.

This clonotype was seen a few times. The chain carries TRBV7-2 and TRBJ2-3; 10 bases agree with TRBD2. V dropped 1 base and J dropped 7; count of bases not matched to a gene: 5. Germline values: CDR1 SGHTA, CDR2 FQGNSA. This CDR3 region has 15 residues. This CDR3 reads CASSLEVSGRNTQYF. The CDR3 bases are TGTGCCAGCAGCTTAGAGGTTAGCGGGAGGAATACGCAGTATTTT. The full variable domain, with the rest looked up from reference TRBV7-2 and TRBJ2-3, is GAGVSQSPSNKVTEKGKDVELRCDPISGHTALYWYRQSLGQGLEFLIYFQGNSAPDKSGLPSDRFSAERTGGSVSTLTIQRTQQEDSAVYLCASSLEVSGRNTQYFGPGTRLTVL.

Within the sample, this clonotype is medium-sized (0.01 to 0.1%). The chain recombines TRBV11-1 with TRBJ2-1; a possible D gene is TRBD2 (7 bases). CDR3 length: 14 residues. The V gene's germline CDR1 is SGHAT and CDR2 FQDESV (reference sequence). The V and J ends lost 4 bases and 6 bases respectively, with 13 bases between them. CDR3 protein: CASSSTGGANEQFF. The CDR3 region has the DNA TGTGCCAGCAGCTCAACTGGGGGGGCCAATGAGCAGTTCTTC. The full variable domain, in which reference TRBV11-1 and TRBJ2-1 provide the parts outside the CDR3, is EAEVAQSPRYKITEKSQAVAFWCDPISGHATLYWYRQILGQGPELLVQFQDESVVDDSQLPKDRFSAERLKGVDSTLKIQPAELGDSAMYLCASSSTGGANEQFFGPGTRLTVL.

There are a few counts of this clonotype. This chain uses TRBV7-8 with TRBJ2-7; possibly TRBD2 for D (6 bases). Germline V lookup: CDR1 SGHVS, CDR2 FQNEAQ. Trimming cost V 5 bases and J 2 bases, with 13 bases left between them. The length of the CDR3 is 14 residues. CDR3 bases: TGTGCCAGCAGCAAATCGGGAGTCCCCTACGAGCAGTACTTC. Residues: CASSKSGVPYEQYF.

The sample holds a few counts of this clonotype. The CDR3 DNA is TGTGCCAGCACCTCCGCAGGGGGGGCTGGGGCCAACGTCCTGACTTTC. This codes for CASTSAGGAGANVLTF. The chain combines TRBV28 with TRBJ2-6; tentatively, D is TRBD1 or TRBD2 (7 bases each). The V gene lost 7 bases and the J gene lost 2 bases, with 15 bases spanning the gap. Germline loops: CDR1 MDHEN, CDR2 SYDVKM. The length of the CDR3 is 16 residues.

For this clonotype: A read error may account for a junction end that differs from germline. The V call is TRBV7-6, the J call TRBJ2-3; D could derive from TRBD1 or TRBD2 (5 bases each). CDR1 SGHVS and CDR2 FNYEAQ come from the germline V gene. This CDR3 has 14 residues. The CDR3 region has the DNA TGTGCGGGGAGCGGAGTCCGAGGGCAAGGGACCCAGTATTTC. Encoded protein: CAGSGVRGQGTQYF.

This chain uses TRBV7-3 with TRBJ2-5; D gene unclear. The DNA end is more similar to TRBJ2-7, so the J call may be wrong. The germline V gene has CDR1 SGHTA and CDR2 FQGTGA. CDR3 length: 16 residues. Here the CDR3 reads CASSSPSLRFRYEQYF. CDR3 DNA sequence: TGTGCCAGCAGCTCCCCTTCTCTTCGGTTCCGCTACGAGCAGTACTTC.

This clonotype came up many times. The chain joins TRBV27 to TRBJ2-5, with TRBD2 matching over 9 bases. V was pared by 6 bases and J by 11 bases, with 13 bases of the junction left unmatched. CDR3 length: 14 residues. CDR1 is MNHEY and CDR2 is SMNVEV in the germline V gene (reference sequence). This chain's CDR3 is CASRVAGVYNEQYF. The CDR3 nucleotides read TGTGCCAGCAGGGTAGCGGGGGTCTACAATGAGCAGTACTTC.